This T cell receptor (beta chain) was documented in a study of blood T cell repertoires in COVID-19. Study at large: Acute and convalescent COVID-19 specimens originated in the United States, Italy and Spain. The analysed material was cDNA or gDNA that came from T cells, B-cell-depleted T cells, or PBMCs.

Germline trimming cut 3 bases from V and 2 bases from J; bases unmatched to any gene: 3. CDR1 and CDR2 (germline): LNHNV, YYDKDF (reference sequence). The CDR3 extends over 14 amino acids. In the original workflow: Scientists estimated how many nucleated cells there were by amplifying reference gene primers. The table came from immunoSEQ multiplex PCR; TCRdb's copy has only in-frame clones and leaves some out. The DNA was the basis for D and trimming; V, J and clone size are from that table. The sample includes around 87,000 clones, approximately 80% of them seen just once. Input material: peripheral blood. The receptor's source is a human donor in a cohort sampled during active COVID-19. This chain connects TRBV15 to TRBJ1-1; 7 bases are shared with TRBD1. Here the CDR3 reads CATSRAGGNTEAFF. In DNA form, the CDR3 reads TGTGCCACCAGCAGGGCAGGGGGAAACACTGAAGCTTTCTTT.